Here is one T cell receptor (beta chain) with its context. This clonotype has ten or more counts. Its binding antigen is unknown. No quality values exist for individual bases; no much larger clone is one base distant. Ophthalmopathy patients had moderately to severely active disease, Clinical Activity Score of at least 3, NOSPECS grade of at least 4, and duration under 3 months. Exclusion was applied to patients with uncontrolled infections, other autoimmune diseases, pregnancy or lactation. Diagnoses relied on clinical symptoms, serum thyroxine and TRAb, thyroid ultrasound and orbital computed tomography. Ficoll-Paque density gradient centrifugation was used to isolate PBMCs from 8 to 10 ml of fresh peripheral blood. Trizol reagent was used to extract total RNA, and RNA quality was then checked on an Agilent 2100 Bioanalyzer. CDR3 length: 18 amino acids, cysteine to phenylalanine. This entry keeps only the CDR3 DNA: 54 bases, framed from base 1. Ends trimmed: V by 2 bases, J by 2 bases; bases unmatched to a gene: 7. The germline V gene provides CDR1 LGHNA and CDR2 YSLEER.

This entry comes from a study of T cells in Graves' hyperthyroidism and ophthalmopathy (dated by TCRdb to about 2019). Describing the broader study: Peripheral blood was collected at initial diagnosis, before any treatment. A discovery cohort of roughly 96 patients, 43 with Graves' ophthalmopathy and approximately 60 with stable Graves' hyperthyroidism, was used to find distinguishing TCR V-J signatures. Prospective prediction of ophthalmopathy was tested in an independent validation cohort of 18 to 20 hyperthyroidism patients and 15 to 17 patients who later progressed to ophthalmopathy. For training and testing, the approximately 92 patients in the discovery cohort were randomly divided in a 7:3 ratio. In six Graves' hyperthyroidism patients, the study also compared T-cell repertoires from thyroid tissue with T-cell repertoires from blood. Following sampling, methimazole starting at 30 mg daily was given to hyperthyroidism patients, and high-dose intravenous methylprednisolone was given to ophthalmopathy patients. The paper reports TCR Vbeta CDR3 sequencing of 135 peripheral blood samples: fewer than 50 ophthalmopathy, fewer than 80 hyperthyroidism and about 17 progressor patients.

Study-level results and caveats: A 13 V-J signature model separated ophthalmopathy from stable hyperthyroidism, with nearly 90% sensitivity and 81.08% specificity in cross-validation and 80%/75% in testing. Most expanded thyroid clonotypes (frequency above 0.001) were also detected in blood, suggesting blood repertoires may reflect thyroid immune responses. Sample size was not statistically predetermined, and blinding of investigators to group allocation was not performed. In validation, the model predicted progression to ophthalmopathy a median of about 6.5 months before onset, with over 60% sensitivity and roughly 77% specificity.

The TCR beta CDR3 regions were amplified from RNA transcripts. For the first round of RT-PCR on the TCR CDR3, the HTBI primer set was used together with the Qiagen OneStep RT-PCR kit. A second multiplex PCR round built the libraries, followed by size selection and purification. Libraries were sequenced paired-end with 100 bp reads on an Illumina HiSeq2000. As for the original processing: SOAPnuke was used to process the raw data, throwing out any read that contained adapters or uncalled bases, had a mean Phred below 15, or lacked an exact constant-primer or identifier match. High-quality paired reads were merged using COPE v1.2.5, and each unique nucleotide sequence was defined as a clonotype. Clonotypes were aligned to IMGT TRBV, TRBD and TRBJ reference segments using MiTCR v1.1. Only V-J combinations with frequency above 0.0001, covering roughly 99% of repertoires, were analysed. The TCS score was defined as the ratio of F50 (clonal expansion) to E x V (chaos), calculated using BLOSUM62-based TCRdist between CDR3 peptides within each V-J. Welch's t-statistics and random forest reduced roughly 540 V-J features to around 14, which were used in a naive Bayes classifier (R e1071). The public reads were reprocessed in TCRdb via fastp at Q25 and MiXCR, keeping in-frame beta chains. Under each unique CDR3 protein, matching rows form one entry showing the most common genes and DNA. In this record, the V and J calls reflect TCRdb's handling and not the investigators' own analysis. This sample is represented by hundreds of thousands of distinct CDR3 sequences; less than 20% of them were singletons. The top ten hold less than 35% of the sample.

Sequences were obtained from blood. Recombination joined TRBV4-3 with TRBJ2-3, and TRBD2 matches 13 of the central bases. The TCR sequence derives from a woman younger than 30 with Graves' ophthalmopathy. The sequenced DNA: TGCGCCAGCAGCCAATCACCGGGACTAGCGGGAAACACAGATACGCAGTATTTT. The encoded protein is CASSQSPGLAGNTDTQYF.